This T cell receptor (beta chain) appears in the sequencing data of a study of cytomegalovirus exposure and HLA in healthy donors. This clone appeared a single time. The repertoire was sequenced with immunoSEQ multiplex PCR; TCRdb's copy has only in-frame clones and lacks some. The sample shows around 220,000 clones, around 90% of them seen only once. The CDR3 extends over 14 amino acids. V lost 5 bases to trimming and J lost 8 bases; unmatched junction nucleotides: 8. The germline V gene has CDR1 SGHNT and CDR2 YENEEA. The TCR originated in a woman aged 18 to 35 in good health and CMV-seronegative. The chain combines TRBV11-3 with TRBJ2-1; 8 bases fit TRBD2. Sequencing input: PBMCs. The CDR3 protein is CASSLGRARDEQFF. The CDR3 nucleotides are TGTGCCAGCAGCCTCGGGAGGGCCAGGGATGAGCAGTTCTTC.